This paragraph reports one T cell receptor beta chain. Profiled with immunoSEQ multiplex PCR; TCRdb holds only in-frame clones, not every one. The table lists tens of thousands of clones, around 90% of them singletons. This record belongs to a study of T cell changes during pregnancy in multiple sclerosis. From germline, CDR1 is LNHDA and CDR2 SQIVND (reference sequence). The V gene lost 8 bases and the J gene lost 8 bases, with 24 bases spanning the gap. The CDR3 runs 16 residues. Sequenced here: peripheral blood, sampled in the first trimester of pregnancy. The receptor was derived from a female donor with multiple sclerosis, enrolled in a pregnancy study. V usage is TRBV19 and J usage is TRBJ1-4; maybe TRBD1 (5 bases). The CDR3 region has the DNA TGTGCCAGTTTTAACACGGGGGAGGTGCCATCAGAAAAACTGTTTTTT. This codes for CASFNTGEVPSEKLFF.